Listed below are T cell receptor beta chains from one sample, sequenced in a study of neurological immune-mediated disorders. From the 5' RACE reads, TCRdb called clonotypes with MiXCR, one entry per CDR3 protein. Among under 60,000 distinct CDR3 sequences listed, around 25% were seen once. Source material: PBMCs. Every receptor here comes from a woman between 65 and 79 years old in good health. CDR3s include the opening cysteine and the closing phenylalanine or tryptophan. Fields, in order: J gene, D gene, clone size, V gene, CDR3 DNA, CDR3 protein. The D gene is left open where the match is weak. Clone size is stated in some rows and not others, as once, few, many or a class when expanded.

j_call: TRBJ1-5; d_call: NA; clone_size: hyperexpanded; v_call: TRBV7-2; cdr3_nt: TGTGCCAGCAGCTTACAAGGGGGCAATCAGCCCCAGCATTTT; cdr3_aa: CASSLQGGNQPQHF
j_call: TRBJ2-1; d_call: TRBD2; clone_size: NA; v_call: TRBV6-7; cdr3_nt: TGTGCCAGCAGTCGTACTAGCGGGGGTCCGTCCTACAATGAGCAGTTCTTC; cdr3_aa: CASSRTSGGPSYNEQFF
j_call: TRBJ2-3; d_call: NA; clone_size: many; v_call: TRBV7-9; cdr3_nt: TGTGCCAGCAGCTTCGGGTCAGATACGCAGTATTTT; cdr3_aa: CASSFGSDTQYF
j_call: TRBJ1-1; d_call: NA; clone_size: NA; v_call: TRBV20-1; cdr3_nt: TGCAGAATAACGGGGGGGGTGAGGAGAGACACTGAAGCTTTCTTT; cdr3_aa: CRITGGVRRDTEAFF
j_call: TRBJ2-7; d_call: NA; clone_size: many; v_call: TRBV7-2; cdr3_nt: TGTGCCAGCAGCTTAAGCCCCGAGCACCGGGAGCAGTACTTC; cdr3_aa: CASSLSPEHREQYF
j_call: TRBJ2-5; d_call: NA; clone_size: NA; v_call: TRBV4-3; cdr3_nt: TGCGCCAGCAGCCAAGAATACTGGGAGACCCAGTACTTC; cdr3_aa: CASSQEYWETQYF
j_call: TRBJ1-2; d_call: NA; clone_size: NA; v_call: TRBV20-1; cdr3_nt: TGCAGTGCTAGAGATCTCGTAACAGGGCACTATGGCTACACCTTC; cdr3_aa: CSARDLVTGHYGYTF
j_call: TRBJ1-1; d_call: NA; clone_size: NA; v_call: TRBV20-1; cdr3_nt: TGCAGTGCTGGAAGCTACTTCCCAGGGTACACTGAAGCTTTCTTT; cdr3_aa: CSAGSYFPGYTEAFF
j_call: TRBJ1-1; d_call: NA; clone_size: many; v_call: TRBV5-1; cdr3_nt: TGCGCCAGCAGCGGGGCGGCAACAGGCACTGAAGCTTTCTTT; cdr3_aa: CASSGAATGTEAFF
j_call: TRBJ1-5; d_call: NA; clone_size: many; v_call: TRBV28; cdr3_nt: TGTGCCAGCAGTTTAGGCGTGTATAGCAATCAGCCCCAGCATTTT; cdr3_aa: CASSLGVYSNQPQHF
j_call: TRBJ2-7; d_call: NA; clone_size: many; v_call: TRBV5-5; cdr3_nt: TGTGCCAGCAGCTCCAGTTTGGCCAGCTCCTACGAGCAGTACTTC; cdr3_aa: CASSSSLASSYEQYF
j_call: TRBJ1-1; d_call: NA; clone_size: many; v_call: TRBV4-1; cdr3_nt: TGCGCCAGCAGCCAAGGTCTCGGGGTAGGCAGGGATGGCACTGAAGCTTTCTTT; cdr3_aa: CASSQGLGVGRDGTEAFF
j_call: TRBJ2-1; d_call: NA; clone_size: many; v_call: TRBV11-3; cdr3_nt: TGTGCCAGCAGCTTAGATGGGCTCAATGAGCAGTTCTTC; cdr3_aa: CASSLDGLNEQFF
j_call: TRBJ1-6; d_call: NA; clone_size: many; v_call: TRBV6-5; cdr3_nt: TGTGCCAGCAGTAGTTGGGCGCGCTCACCCCTCCACTTT; cdr3_aa: CASSSWARSPLHF
j_call: TRBJ2-3; d_call: TRBD2; clone_size: many; v_call: TRBV20-1; cdr3_nt: TGCAGTGCTAGATCGGCGGCGGGAGAAGGAGATACGCAGTATTTT; cdr3_aa: CSARSAAGEGDTQYF
j_call: TRBJ2-7; d_call: TRBD2; clone_size: NA; v_call: TRBV20-1; cdr3_nt: TGCAGTGCCGGGACTAGCAACGCTCGGAACGAGCAGTACTTC; cdr3_aa: CSAGTSNARNEQYF
j_call: TRBJ2-3; d_call: NA; clone_size: NA; v_call: TRBV18; cdr3_nt: TGTGCCAGCTCACCGGGACGGGGAGCTAGCACAGATACGCAGTATTTT; cdr3_aa: CASSPGRGASTDTQYF
j_call: TRBJ2-1; d_call: NA; clone_size: many; v_call: TRBV12-3/TRBV12-4; cdr3_nt: TGTGCCAGCCTGGTGGGCTATGAGCAGTTCTTC; cdr3_aa: CASLVGYEQFF
j_call: TRBJ2-3; d_call: NA; clone_size: NA; v_call: TRBV12-5; cdr3_nt: TGTGCTAGTGGTTTGGGGACCGGGTGGGGGTCTAGCACAGATACGCAGTATTTT; cdr3_aa: CASGLGTGWGSSTDTQYF
j_call: TRBJ2-2; d_call: TRBD1; clone_size: few; v_call: TRBV30; cdr3_nt: TGTGCCTGGAGTGTATCGGAATCGGGATGGACAGGGACCACCGGGGAGCTGTTTTTT; cdr3_aa: CAWSVSESGWTGTTGELFF
j_call: TRBJ2-3; d_call: NA; clone_size: NA; v_call: TRBV27; cdr3_nt: TGTGCCAGCAGTCCACAGCGGATGAGTACGCAGTATTTT; cdr3_aa: CASSPQRMSTQYF
j_call: TRBJ2-2; d_call: TRBD2; clone_size: NA; v_call: TRBV20-1; cdr3_nt: TGCAGTGCTTTGGGACTAGCGAACACCGGGGAGCTGTTTTTT; cdr3_aa: CSALGLANTGELFF
j_call: TRBJ2-1; d_call: NA; clone_size: few; v_call: TRBV18; cdr3_nt: TGTGCCAGCTCACCAAGCAGGGCCCAGGACCCCCCGGCTTTCTTC; cdr3_aa: CASSPSRAQDPPAFF
j_call: TRBJ2-1; d_call: TRBD2; clone_size: many; v_call: TRBV4-3; cdr3_nt: TGCGCCAGCAGCCAAGTAGCGCCTAGCGGGAGCTACAATGAGCAGTTCTTC; cdr3_aa: CASSQVAPSGSYNEQFF
j_call: TRBJ1-1; d_call: NA; clone_size: many; v_call: TRBV29-1; cdr3_nt: TGCAGCGTTGGACAGAGGCTAGGAACTGAAGCTTTCTTT; cdr3_aa: CSVGQRLGTEAFF
j_call: TRBJ2-3; d_call: NA; clone_size: NA; v_call: TRBV6-6; cdr3_nt: TGTGCCAGCCGTCGCGACCGCACAGATACGCAGTATTTT; cdr3_aa: CASRRDRTDTQYF
j_call: TRBJ1-4; d_call: NA; clone_size: NA; v_call: TRBV10-2; cdr3_nt: TGCGCCAGCAGTGAAGTGGCAGGTCCTAATGAAAAACTGTTTTTT; cdr3_aa: CASSEVAGPNEKLFF
j_call: TRBJ2-1; d_call: NA; clone_size: many; v_call: TRBV7-2; cdr3_nt: TGTGCCAGCAGCTTACTGCCGGAGACTGAGCAGTTCTTC; cdr3_aa: CASSLLPETEQFF
j_call: TRBJ2-5; d_call: TRBD2; clone_size: medium-sized; v_call: TRBV5-1; cdr3_nt: TGCGCCAGCAGCTTGCAGGCCTCTAGCGGGGAGGAGACCCAGTACTTC; cdr3_aa: CASSLQASSGEETQYF
j_call: TRBJ2-1; d_call: NA; clone_size: few; v_call: TRBV18; cdr3_nt: TGTGCCAGCTCACCATTAACCGGGGGCTGGGAGCAGTTCTTC; cdr3_aa: CASSPLTGGWEQFF
j_call: TRBJ2-6; d_call: NA; clone_size: many; v_call: TRBV6-5; cdr3_nt: TGTGCCAGCAGCAAGTTCAAGACCGTCCTGACTTTC; cdr3_aa: CASSKFKTVLTF
j_call: TRBJ1-5; d_call: TRBD1; clone_size: many; v_call: TRBV5-5; cdr3_nt: TGTGCCAGCAGCGCACTTTTACAGGGGCCCCAGCCCCAGCATTTT; cdr3_aa: CASSALLQGPQPQHF
j_call: TRBJ1-1; d_call: NA; clone_size: NA; v_call: TRBV10-3; cdr3_nt: TGTGCCATCAGTGATTGGAGGAAGGGGGACACTGAAGCTTTCTTT; cdr3_aa: CAISDWRKGDTEAFF
j_call: TRBJ2-2; d_call: NA; clone_size: many; v_call: TRBV9; cdr3_nt: TGTGCCAGCAGCGGGGGAGTGAACACCGGGGAGCTGTTTTTT; cdr3_aa: CASSGGVNTGELFF
j_call: TRBJ2-7; d_call: TRBD1; clone_size: many; v_call: TRBV20-1; cdr3_nt: TGCAGTGCTAGACCTCGGGGAGGGGGGACAGGGCCCGTCTCCTACGAGCAGTACTTC; cdr3_aa: CSARPRGGGTGPVSYEQYF
j_call: TRBJ2-1; d_call: TRBD1; clone_size: NA; v_call: TRBV5-1; cdr3_nt: TGCGCCAGCAGCTTGGAAACCGGGACAGGTCACAATGAGCAGTTCTTC; cdr3_aa: CASSLETGTGHNEQFF
j_call: TRBJ2-1; d_call: NA; clone_size: NA; v_call: TRBV5-1; cdr3_nt: TGCGCCAGCAGCTTGAAACAGCCTTCCTCCTACAATGAGCAGTTCTTC; cdr3_aa: CASSLKQPSSYNEQFF
j_call: TRBJ2-7; d_call: NA; clone_size: many; v_call: TRBV5-1; cdr3_nt: TGCGCCAGCAGCTTGACGGGAGCCTACGAGCAGTACTTC; cdr3_aa: CASSLTGAYEQYF
j_call: TRBJ2-2; d_call: TRBD2; clone_size: NA; v_call: TRBV7-2; cdr3_nt: TGTGCCAGCAGCTTAATGTCCAGCGGGAGGGCGTCCGGGGAGCTGCTTTTT; cdr3_aa: CASSLMSSGRASGELLF
j_call: TRBJ1-4; d_call: NA; clone_size: NA; v_call: TRBV15; cdr3_nt: TGTGCCACCAGGCGGGGAAATAATGAAAAACTGTTTTTT; cdr3_aa: CATRRGNNEKLFF
j_call: TRBJ2-1; d_call: NA; clone_size: many; v_call: TRBV5-1; cdr3_nt: TGCGCCAGCAGCTCCGCAGGGTGGAAGAACAATGAGCAGTTCTTC; cdr3_aa: CASSSAGWKNNEQFF
j_call: TRBJ2-7; d_call: TRBD2; clone_size: many; v_call: TRBV28; cdr3_nt: TGTGCTTCGGACGCGGGAGACTCCTACGAGCAGTACTTC; cdr3_aa: CASDAGDSYEQYF
j_call: TRBJ2-2; d_call: NA; clone_size: many; v_call: TRBV7-8; cdr3_nt: TGTGCCAGCAGGTCCGAGGGTGTGGAGAGGAACACCGGGGAGCTGTTTTTT; cdr3_aa: CASRSEGVERNTGELFF
j_call: TRBJ1-6; d_call: TRBD1; clone_size: many; v_call: TRBV20-1; cdr3_nt: TGCAGTGCTAGAGGGGACAGGGGGCAGAGCTCCTATAATTCACCCCTCCACTTT; cdr3_aa: CSARGDRGQSSYNSPLHF
j_call: TRBJ1-2; d_call: NA; clone_size: NA; v_call: TRBV5-1; cdr3_nt: TGCGCCAGCAGCCCCGCCGGGATGCTCTATGGCTACACCTTC; cdr3_aa: CASSPAGMLYGYTF
j_call: TRBJ2-1; d_call: NA; clone_size: many; v_call: TRBV5-1; cdr3_nt: TGCGCCAGCAGCTTTGGGGAGGACAATGAGCAGTTCTTC; cdr3_aa: CASSFGEDNEQFF